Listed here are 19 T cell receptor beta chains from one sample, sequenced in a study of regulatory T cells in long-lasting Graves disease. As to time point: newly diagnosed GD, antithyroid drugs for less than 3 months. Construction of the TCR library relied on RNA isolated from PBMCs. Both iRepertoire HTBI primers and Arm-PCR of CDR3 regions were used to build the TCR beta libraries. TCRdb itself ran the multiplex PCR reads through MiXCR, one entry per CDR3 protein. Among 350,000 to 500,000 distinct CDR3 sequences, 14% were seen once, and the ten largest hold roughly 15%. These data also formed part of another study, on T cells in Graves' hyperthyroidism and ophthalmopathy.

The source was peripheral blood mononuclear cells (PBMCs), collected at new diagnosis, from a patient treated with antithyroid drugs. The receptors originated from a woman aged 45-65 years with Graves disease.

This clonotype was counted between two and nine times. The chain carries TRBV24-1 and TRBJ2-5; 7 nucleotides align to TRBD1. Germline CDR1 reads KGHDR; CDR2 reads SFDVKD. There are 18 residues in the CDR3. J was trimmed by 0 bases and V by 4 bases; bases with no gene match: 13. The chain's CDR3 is CATSDSSGQDQYQETQYF. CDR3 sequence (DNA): TGTGCCACCAGTGACTCCTCCGGACAGGACCAGTACCAAGAGACCCAGTACTTC.

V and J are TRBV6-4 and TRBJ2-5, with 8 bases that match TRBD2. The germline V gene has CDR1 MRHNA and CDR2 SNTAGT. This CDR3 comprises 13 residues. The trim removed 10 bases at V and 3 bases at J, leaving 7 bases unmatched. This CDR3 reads CATGLEGKETQYF. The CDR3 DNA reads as TGTGCCACGGGACTAGAGGGCAAAGAGACCCAGTACTTC.

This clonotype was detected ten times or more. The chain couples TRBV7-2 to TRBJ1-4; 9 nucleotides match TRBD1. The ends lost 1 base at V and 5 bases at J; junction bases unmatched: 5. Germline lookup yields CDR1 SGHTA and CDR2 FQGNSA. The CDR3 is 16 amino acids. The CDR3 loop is CASSLGGQGGNEKLFF. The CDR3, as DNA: TGTGCCAGCAGCTTAGGGGGACAGGGAGGAAATGAAAAACTGTTTTTT.

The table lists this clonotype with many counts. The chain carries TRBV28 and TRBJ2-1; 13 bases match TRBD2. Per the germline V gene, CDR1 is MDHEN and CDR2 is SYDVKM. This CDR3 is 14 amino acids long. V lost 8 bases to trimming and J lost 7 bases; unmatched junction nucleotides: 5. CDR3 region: CASATSGRANEQFF. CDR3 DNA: TGTGCCAGCGCCACTAGCGGGAGGGCTAATGAGCAGTTCTTC.

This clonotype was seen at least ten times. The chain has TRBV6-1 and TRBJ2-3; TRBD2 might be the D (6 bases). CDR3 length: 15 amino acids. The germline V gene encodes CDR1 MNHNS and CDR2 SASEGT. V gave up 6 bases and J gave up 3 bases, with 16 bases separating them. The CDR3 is CASRNRDFETDTQYF. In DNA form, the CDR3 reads TGTGCCAGCAGGAACCGGGACTTCGAGACAGATACGCAGTATTTT.

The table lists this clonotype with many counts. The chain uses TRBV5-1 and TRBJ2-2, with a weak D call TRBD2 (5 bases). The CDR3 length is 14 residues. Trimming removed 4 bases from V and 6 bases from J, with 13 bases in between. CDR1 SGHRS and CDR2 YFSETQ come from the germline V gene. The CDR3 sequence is CASSMTLGAGELFF. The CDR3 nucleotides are TGCGCCAGCAGCATGACACTAGGTGCCGGGGAGCTGTTTTTT.

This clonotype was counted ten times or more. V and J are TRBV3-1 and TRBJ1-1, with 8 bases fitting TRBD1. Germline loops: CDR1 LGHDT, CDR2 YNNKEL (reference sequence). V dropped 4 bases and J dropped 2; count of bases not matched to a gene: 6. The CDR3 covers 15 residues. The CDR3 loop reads CASSLPGQGNTEAFF. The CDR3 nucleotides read TGTGCCAGCAGCCTTCCAGGACAGGGAAACACTGAAGCTTTCTTT.

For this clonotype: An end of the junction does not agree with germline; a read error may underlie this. DNA for the CDR3: TGTGCCAGTAGAGATCCAGGGGGCGATCTGATCTTC. It specifies CASRDPGGDLIF. The chain links TRBV19 to TRBJ2-1, with 8 nucleotides matching TRBD1. CDR3 length: 12 amino acids. Germline-derived CDR1 and CDR2 are LNHDA and SQIVND (reference sequence).

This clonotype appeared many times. In DNA form, the CDR3 reads TGTGCCAGCCGTCCTGGGACTTCGAACACCGGGGAGCTGTTTTTT. Translated: CASRPGTSNTGELFF. The genes are TRBV2 and TRBJ2-2, with a possible D match to TRBD2 (6 bases). The germline gives CDR1 SNHLY, CDR2 FYNNEI. This CDR3 spans 15 amino acids. V lost 8 bases, J lost 0 bases, and 13 bases lay in between.

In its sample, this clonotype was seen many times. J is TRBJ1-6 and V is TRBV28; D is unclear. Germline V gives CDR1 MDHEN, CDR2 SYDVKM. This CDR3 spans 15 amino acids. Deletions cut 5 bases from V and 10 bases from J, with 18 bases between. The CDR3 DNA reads TGTGCCAGCAGTGCCGTCTCACTGTTGGGCTCACCCCTCCACTTT. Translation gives CASSAVSLLGSPLHF. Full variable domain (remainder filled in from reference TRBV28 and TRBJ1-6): DVKVTQSSRYLVKRTGEKVFLECVQDMDHENMFWYRQDPGLGLRLIYFSYDVKMKEKGDIPEGYSVSREKKERFSLILESASTNQTSMYLCASSAVSLLGSPLHFGNGTRLTVT.

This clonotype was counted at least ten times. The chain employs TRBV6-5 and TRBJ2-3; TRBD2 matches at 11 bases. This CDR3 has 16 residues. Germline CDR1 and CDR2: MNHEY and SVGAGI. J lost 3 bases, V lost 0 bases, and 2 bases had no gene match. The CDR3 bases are TGTGCCAGCAGTTACTCACTAGCGGGAGTTACAGATACGCAGTATTTT. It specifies CASSYSLAGVTDTQYF.

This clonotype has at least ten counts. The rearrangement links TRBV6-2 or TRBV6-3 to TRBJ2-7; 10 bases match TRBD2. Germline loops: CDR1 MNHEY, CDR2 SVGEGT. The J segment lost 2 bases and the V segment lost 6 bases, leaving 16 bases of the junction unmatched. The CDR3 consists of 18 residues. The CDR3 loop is CASSPFTQREGLTYEQYF. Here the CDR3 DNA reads TGTGCCAGCAGCCCGTTTACCCAGCGGGAGGGCCTCACCTACGAGCAGTACTTC.

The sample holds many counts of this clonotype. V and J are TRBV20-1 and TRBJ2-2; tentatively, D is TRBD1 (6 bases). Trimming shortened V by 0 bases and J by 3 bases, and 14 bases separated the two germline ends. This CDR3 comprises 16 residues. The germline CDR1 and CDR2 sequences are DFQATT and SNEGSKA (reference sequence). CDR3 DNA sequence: TGCAGTGCTAGAGATAACGAACAGGGAGACACCGGGGAGCTGTTTTTT. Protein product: CSARDNEQGDTGELFF.

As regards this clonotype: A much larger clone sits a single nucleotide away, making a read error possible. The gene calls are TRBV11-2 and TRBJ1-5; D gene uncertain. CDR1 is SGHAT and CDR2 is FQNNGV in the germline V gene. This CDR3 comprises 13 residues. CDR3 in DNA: TGTGCCAGCAGCTTCACGAGCAATCAGCCCCGGCATTTT. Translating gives CASSFTSNQPRHF.

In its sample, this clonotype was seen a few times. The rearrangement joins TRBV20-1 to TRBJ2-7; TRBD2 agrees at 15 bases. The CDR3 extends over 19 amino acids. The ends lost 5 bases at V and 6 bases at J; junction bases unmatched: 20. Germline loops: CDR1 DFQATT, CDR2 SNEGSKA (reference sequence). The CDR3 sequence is CSAAKLSGLAGGPPAEQYF. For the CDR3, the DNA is TGCAGTGCTGCAAAACTAAGCGGACTAGCGGGAGGGCCACCCGCCGAGCAGTACTTC.

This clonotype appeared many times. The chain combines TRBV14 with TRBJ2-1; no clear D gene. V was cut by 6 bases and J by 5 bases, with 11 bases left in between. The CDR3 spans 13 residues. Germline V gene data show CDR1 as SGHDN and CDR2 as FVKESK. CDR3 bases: TGTGCCAGCAGAAGGCAGGTGAACAATGAGCAGTTCTTC. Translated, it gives CASRRQVNNEQFF.

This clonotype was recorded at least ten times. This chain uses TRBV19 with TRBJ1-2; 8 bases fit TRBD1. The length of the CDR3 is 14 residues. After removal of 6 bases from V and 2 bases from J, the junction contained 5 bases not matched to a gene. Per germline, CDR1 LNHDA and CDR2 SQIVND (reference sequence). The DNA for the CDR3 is TGTGCCAGTAGGGGACAGGCGATCAACTATGGCTACACCTTC. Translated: CASRGQAINYGYTF.

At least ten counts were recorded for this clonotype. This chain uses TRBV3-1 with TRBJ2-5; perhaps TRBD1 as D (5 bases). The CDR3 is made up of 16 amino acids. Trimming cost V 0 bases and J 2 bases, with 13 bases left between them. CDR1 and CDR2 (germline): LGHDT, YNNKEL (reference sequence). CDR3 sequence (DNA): TGTGCCAGCAGCCAAGATGGGGCCGTGGAACAAGAGACCCAGTACTTC. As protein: CASSQDGAVEQETQYF.

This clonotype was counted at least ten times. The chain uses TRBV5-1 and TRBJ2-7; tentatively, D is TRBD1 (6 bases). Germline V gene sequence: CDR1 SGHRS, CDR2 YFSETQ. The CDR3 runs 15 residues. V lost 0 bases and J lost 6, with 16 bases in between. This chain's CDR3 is CASSLAQGMKIEQYF. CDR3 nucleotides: TGCGCCAGCAGCTTGGCCCAGGGGATGAAGATCGAGCAGTACTTC.